One and the same sample provided the 2 T cell receptor beta chains below, sequenced in a study of beta chain features in type 1 diabetes. All of the isolated RNA was reverse transcribed, so expressed TCRB transcripts were sequenced. Produced via immunoSEQ multiplex PCR; TCRdb's table is partial and in-frame only. Of around 340,000 clones in the sample, around 20% are singletons; the top ten hold around 0.04%. The sample taken for sequencing was naive CD4+ T cells from blood. Receptors were obtained from a woman between 18 and 29 years old in good health.

This clone was seen more than once but under ten times. This rearrangement joins TRBV14 to TRBJ2-1; 7 bases align to TRBD2. Trimming removed 0 bases from V and 15 bases from J; junction bases left unmatched: 11. CDR3 length equals 14 residues. Germline V gives CDR1 SGHDN, CDR2 FVKESK. CDR3 coding DNA: TGTGCCAGCAGCCAAGACTGGTCGGGCGGGGGACGGTTCTTC. Translated, it gives CASSQDWSGGGRFF.

This clone turned up a few times. The chain recombines TRBV2 with TRBJ1-1; 8 nucleotides agree with TRBD1. This CDR3 spans 13 amino acids. CDR1 is SNHLY, CDR2 FYNNEI, per germline. Trimming cost V 4 bases and J 3 bases; bases outside gene matches: 1. As DNA, the CDR3 is TGTGCCAGCAGTGTGGGACAGGACACTGAAGCTTTCTTT. Encoded protein: CASSVGQDTEAFF.